The 16 T cell receptor beta chains presented below share a single source sample, sequenced in a study of blood T cell repertoires in COVID-19. Here immunoSEQ multiplex PCR was the method, and the copy in TCRdb shows in-frame clones only, minus some. Altogether 200,000 to 250,000 clones are present, around 88% being singletons, with the ten largest covering more than 4%. The specimen was PBMCs or T cells enriched from blood (not recorded which). Receptors were obtained from a woman aged 25-40 years who had been exposed to COVID-19.

The chain joins TRBV19 to TRBJ1-2; 9 bases are shared with TRBD1. This CDR3 is 13 amino acids long. J was trimmed by 4 bases and V by 6 bases; bases with no gene match: 3. From germline, CDR1 is LNHDA and CDR2 SQIVND (reference sequence). CDR3 amino acids: CASRIQGAYGYTF. The CDR3 DNA reads as TGTGCCAGTAGGATACAGGGGGCCTATGGCTACACCTTC.

J is TRBJ2-5 and V is TRBV7-9; 7 nucleotides agree with TRBD1. Germline assignment: CDR1 SEHNR and CDR2 FQNEAQ (reference sequence). The CDR3 extends over 15 amino acids. The J segment lost 4 bases and the V segment lost 4 bases, leaving 9 bases of the junction unmatched. CDR3 in amino acids: CASSSNHRDRETQYF. The CDR3 DNA reads as TGTGCCAGCAGCTCAAACCACCGGGACAGAGAGACCCAGTACTTC.

The chain has TRBV2 and TRBJ2-2; 7 nucleotides align to TRBD2. Germline assignment: CDR1 SNHLY and CDR2 FYNNEI. Losses at the gene ends were 4 bases for V and 4 bases for J; bases not matched to a gene: 6. The CDR3 covers 15 residues. The CDR3 loop is CASSAQASGTGELFF. In nucleotides, the CDR3 is TGTGCCAGCAGTGCCCAGGCTAGCGGCACCGGGGAGCTGTTTTTT.

J is TRBJ2-3 and V is TRBV10-1, with 13 positions matching TRBD2. The V gene's germline CDR1 is WNHNN and CDR2 SYGVQD (reference sequence). V trimming: 6 bases; J trimming: 0 bases; junction bases outside the gene matches: 6. The length of the CDR3 is 17 residues. The CDR3 sequence is CASSETSGGYSTDTQYF. DNA for the CDR3: TGCGCCAGCAGCGAGACTAGCGGGGGGTATAGCACAGATACGCAGTATTTT.

The CDR3 is CASSTTGMGHTEAFF. The DNA for the CDR3 is TGTGCCAGTAGTACAACAGGGATGGGGCACACTGAAGCTTTCTTT. This chain links TRBV19 with TRBJ1-1, with D possibly being TRBD1 (6 bases). Germline V gives CDR1 LNHDA, CDR2 SQIVND (reference sequence). V lost 4 bases, J lost 3 bases, and 15 bases lay in between. The CDR3 is made up of 15 amino acids.

This chain joins TRBV4-1 and TRBJ2-7; a weak D match, TRBD1 (5 bases). The CDR3 has 14 amino acids. The V and J ends lost 0 bases and 4 bases respectively, with 10 bases between them. In germline, CDR1 is MGHRA, CDR2 YSYEKL. Here the CDR3 DNA reads TGCGCCAGCAGCCAAGATAGGGGCCTATACGAGCAGTACTTC. Translation: CASSQDRGLYEQYF.

This chain links TRBV15 with TRBJ2-1, with TRBD2 as a possible D gene (5 bases). CDR1 is LNHNV, CDR2 YYDKDF, per germline (reference sequence). CDR3 length equals 15 residues. Deletions cut 0 bases from V and 7 bases from J, with 13 bases between. The CDR3 nucleotides read TGTGCCACCAGCAGAGACCTTGGTCCGGGAAATGAGCAGTTCTTC. Its translation: CATSRDLGPGNEQFF.

The CDR3 DNA reads as TGTGCCAGCAGTTATACCCCACCCCAGGGGGGCTACACCTTC. Translating gives CASSYTPPQGGYTF. The chain links TRBV27 to TRBJ1-2, with a possible D match to TRBD1 (6 bases). Per germline, CDR1 MNHEY and CDR2 SMNVEV (reference sequence). V was shortened by 4 bases and J by 8 bases, with 17 bases between the two germline ends. The CDR3 runs 14 residues.

The rearrangement uses TRBV6-5 and TRBJ2-2, with 8 positions matching TRBD2. With 6 bases clipped from V and 0 bases from J, the junction kept 3 bases outside the gene matches. The CDR3 runs 15 residues. Germline V gene lookup returns CDR1 MNHEY and CDR2 SVGAGI. This CDR3 is CASRFGGANTGELFF. The DNA for the CDR3 is TGTGCCAGCAGGTTCGGGGGGGCGAACACCGGGGAGCTGTTTTTT.

J is TRBJ2-7 and V is TRBV6-5, with 7 bases that match TRBD1. Germline assignment: CDR1 MNHEY and CDR2 SVGAGI. V lost 4 bases, J lost 2 bases, and 8 bases stayed unmatched. The CDR3 contains 15 residues. CDR3 residues: CASSSWTGPTYEQYF. The CDR3 DNA sequence: TGTGCCAGCAGTTCATGGACAGGTCCAACCTACGAGCAGTACTTC.

The V call is TRBV9, the J call TRBJ1-3; D not certain. Trimming removed 1 base at V and 0 bases at J, with 8 bases between. This CDR3 is 15 amino acids long. The germline gives CDR1 SGDLS, CDR2 YYNGEE. The CDR3 region has the DNA TGTGCCAGCAGCGTAACACCCGTCTCTGGAAACACCATATATTTT. This sequence encodes CASSVTPVSGNTIYF.

This clone was seen a single time. At one end, the junction sequence differs from germline, possibly due to a read error. The chain recombines TRBV20-1 with TRBJ1-4; the match to TRBD1 covers 9 bases. This CDR3 spans 10 amino acids. Per germline, CDR1 DFQATT and CDR2 SNEGSKA (reference sequence). The CDR3 reads CSAGTGSAVF. CDR3 nucleotides: TGCAGTGCGGGGACAGGGAGCGCCGTTTTT.

This clone was counted a few times. The chain is built from TRBV5-6 and TRBJ1-2, with 7 bases identical to TRBD1. The germline V gene encodes CDR1 SGHDT and CDR2 YYEEEE. CDR3 length equals 12 residues. The V segment lost 3 bases and the J segment 7 bases; nucleotides outside the gene matches: 3. The CDR3 sequence is CASSSTGFGYTF. CDR3 sequence (DNA): TGTGCCAGCAGCTCGACAGGGTTTGGCTACACCTTC.

This clone was observed once. CDR3 DNA sequence: TGTGCCAGCAGTGAAGGGACTAGCGGGGCAGAGACCCAGTACTTC. The encoded protein is CASSEGTSGAETQYF. The chain uses TRBV2 and TRBJ2-5, with TRBD2 identical over 12 bases. Germline V gene data show CDR1 as SNHLY and CDR2 as FYNNEI. V dropped 1 base and J dropped 4; count of bases not matched to a gene: 1. CDR3 size: 15 residues.

The CDR3 DNA follows: TGTGCCAGCAGTGCCGTCAGATCCTACAATGAGCAGTTCTTC. Amino acids: CASSAVRSYNEQFF. The J gene is TRBJ2-1, the V gene TRBV2; D gene uncertain. The CDR3 covers 14 residues. The germline V and J ends were trimmed by 4 bases and 1 base, with 8 bases remaining between them. From germline, CDR1 is SNHLY and CDR2 FYNNEI.

The chain has TRBV9 and TRBJ2-3, with 9 bases that match TRBD2. Germline CDR1 is SGDLS and CDR2 is YYNGEE. The length of the CDR3 is 15 residues. With 3 bases clipped from V and 6 bases from J, the junction kept 8 bases outside the gene matches. In DNA form, the CDR3 reads TGTGCCAGCAGCGCATTAGCGGGGGAACAGGATACGCAGTATTTT. It is translated as CASSALAGEQDTQYF.